These 32 T cell receptor beta chains originate from one sample sequenced in a study of shared clonotypes between healthy human individuals. The naive CD8 population came from CD45RO-negative cells selected for CCR7, without terminally differentiated effector memory CD45RA+ cells. The method was immunoSEQ multiplex PCR; TCRdb's version includes in-frame clones alone and lacks a portion of them. Among about 870,000 clones listed, almost 95% were seen once. Input material: naive CD8+ T cells sorted from blood. These receptors all come from a man younger than 40 in good health.

This rearrangement joins TRBV25-1 to TRBJ2-1; TRBD2 agrees at 8 bases. The CDR3 totals 16 residues. Germline CDR1 is MGHDK and CDR2 is SYGVNS. With V trimmed by 6 bases and J by 4 bases, 11 bases remained unmatched. Here the CDR3 reads CASRERGTSIYNEQFF. CDR3 bases: TGTGCCAGCAGGGAACGCGGGACTAGTATATACAATGAGCAGTTCTTC.

In its sample, this clone was seen once. The rearrangement links TRBV13 to TRBJ2-3; 7 nucleotides align to TRBD1. Trimming at V came to 5 bases and at J to 2 bases, leaving 7 bases not matched to a gene. Germline assignment: CDR1 PRHDT and CDR2 FYEKMQ (reference sequence). The CDR3 length is 15 residues. The CDR3 protein is CASSPGTVNTDTQYF. The CDR3 bases are TGTGCCAGCAGCCCCGGGACAGTAAACACAGATACGCAGTATTTT.

V usage is TRBV4-1 and J usage is TRBJ2-3, with TRBD2 matching 7 bases. Trimming removed 5 bases from V and 1 base from J; junction bases left unmatched: 9. The CDR3 has 16 residues. The germline V gene encodes CDR1 MGHRA and CDR2 YSYEKL. CDR3 DNA: TGCGCCAGCAGCATAGCGGGCTTTGTCCGCACAGATACGCAGTATTTT. It specifies CASSIAGFVRTDTQYF.

This chain joins TRBV7-7 and TRBJ2-7; perhaps TRBD1 as D (6 bases). CDR1 and CDR2 (germline): SSHAT, FNYEAQ (reference sequence). The CDR3 covers 14 residues. Deletions cut 5 bases from V and 7 bases from J, with 18 bases between. CDR3: CASSRGAPGDEQYF. CDR3 nucleotides: TGTGCCAGCAGCAGAGGGGCGCCAGGGGATGAGCAGTACTTC. Drawing the rest from reference TRBV7-7 and TRBJ2-7, the complete variable domain is GAGVSQSPRYKVTKRGQDVTLRCDPISSHATLYWYQQALGQGPEFLTYFNYEAQPDKSGLPSDRFSAERPEGSISTLTIQRTEQRDSAMYRCASSRGAPGDEQYFGPGTRLTVT.

This chain connects TRBV29-1 to TRBJ2-7; D remains ambiguous. The CDR3 spans 10 residues. With 6 bases removed from V and 1 base from J, the gap between germline ends came to 4 bases. Germline V gives CDR1 SQVTM, CDR2 ANQGSEA. The CDR3: CSVLSYEQYF. CDR3 nucleotides: TGCAGCGTCCTTTCCTACGAGCAGTACTTC.

This clone was counted once. The CDR3 sequence is CASSPPGTGLGEQYF. The CDR3 DNA is TGTGCCAGCAGCCCCCCTGGGACAGGGTTGGGCGAGCAGTACTTC. This chain connects TRBV27 to TRBJ2-7; 9 bases are a match to TRBD1. J gave up 6 bases and V 6 bases, and 12 bases lay outside the gene matches. Germline values: CDR1 MNHEY, CDR2 SMNVEV (reference sequence). There are 15 residues in the CDR3.

This clone was seen a single time. The V call is TRBV19, the J call TRBJ1-5; D is unclear. This CDR3 is built from 12 residues. Trimming stripped 9 bases from V and 3 bases from J, with 9 bases between. The germline CDR1 and CDR2 sequences are LNHDA and SQIVND (reference sequence). The CDR3 loop reads CASRLDNQPQHF. CDR3 in DNA: TGTGCCAGCCGACTCGACAATCAGCCCCAGCATTTT.

V usage is TRBV7-9 and J usage is TRBJ2-7; no firm D call. Deletions cut 2 bases from V and 1 base from J, with 9 bases between. The CDR3 contains 14 residues. CDR1 SEHNR and CDR2 FQNEAQ come from the germline V gene (reference sequence). CDR3 loop: CASSLSLRSYEQYF. The CDR3 nucleotides read TGTGCCAGCAGCTTATCGCTTCGGTCCTACGAGCAGTACTTC.

This chain connects TRBV9 to TRBJ1-1; TRBD1 matches 8 bases. This CDR3 spans 16 amino acids. Germline loops: CDR1 SGDLS, CDR2 YYNGEE. Germline trimming cut 4 bases from V and 1 base from J; bases unmatched to any gene: 9. CDR3 DNA sequence: TGTGCCAGCAGCCAAGGACAGGGCATTACGAACACTGAAGCTTTCTTT. This translates into CASSQGQGITNTEAFF.

This sequence joins TRBV28 and TRBJ2-5; no clear D. Germline V lookup: CDR1 MDHEN, CDR2 SYDVKM. Trimming shortened V by 7 bases and J by 3 bases, and 21 bases separated the two germline ends. CDR3 length: 16 residues. DNA for the CDR3: TGTGCCAGCATCTTCCCCTTCGTACTGAATAAAGAGACCCAGTACTTC. It codes for CASIFPFVLNKETQYF.

This clone showed up just once. CDR3: CSVAETSGKNQETQYF. In DNA form, the CDR3 reads TGCAGCGTTGCCGAGACTAGCGGGAAAAACCAAGAGACCCAGTACTTC. The J gene is TRBJ2-5, the V gene TRBV29-1, with TRBD2 identical over 11 bases. The CDR3 consists of 16 residues. V shed 4 bases and J 0 bases; nucleotides not matched to a gene: 7. The V gene's germline CDR1 is SQVTM and CDR2 ANQGSEA.

The V call is TRBV7-9, the J call TRBJ1-1; D gene uncertain. Trimming shortened V by 5 bases and J by 3 bases, and 10 bases separated the two germline ends. The CDR3 loop spans 13 amino acids. Germline CDR1 reads SEHNR; CDR2 reads FQNEAQ (reference sequence). The CDR3 nucleotides read TGTGCCAGCAGCCTACGCTCGGACACTGAAGCTTTCTTT. This translates into CASSLRSDTEAFF. The full variable domain, rest sourced from reference TRBV7-9 and TRBJ1-1, is DTGVSQNPRHKITKRGQNVTFRCDPISEHNRLYWYRQTLGQGPEFLTYFQNEAQLEKSRLLSDRFSAERPKGSFSTLEIQRTEQGDSAMYLCASSLRSDTEAFFGQGTRLTVV.

This clone was picked up one time. The chain couples TRBV7-9 to TRBJ1-1; 9 bases map to TRBD1. This CDR3 is built from 16 residues. Germline loops: CDR1 SEHNR, CDR2 FQNEAQ (reference sequence). With V trimmed by 0 bases and J by 4 bases, 6 bases remained unmatched. The CDR3 DNA follows: TGTGCCAGCAGCTTAGCTGGACAGGGGTCGGGCACTGAAGCTTTCTTT. Translating gives CASSLAGQGSGTEAFF.

The chain combines TRBV7-9 with TRBJ2-1; D not resolved. There are 16 residues in the CDR3. Trimming took off 1 base at V and 8 bases at J, with 18 bases between the two ends. CDR1 and CDR2 (germline): SEHNR, FQNEAQ (reference sequence). DNA of the CDR3: TGTGCCAGCAGCTTAGATCCAGAGGTTACAATCGATGAGCAGTTCTTC. It translates to CASSLDPEVTIDEQFF. Full variable domain (outside the CDR3, taken from reference TRBV7-9 and TRBJ2-1): DTGVSQNPRHKITKRGQNVTFRCDPISEHNRLYWYRQTLGQGPEFLTYFQNEAQLEKSRLLSDRFSAERPKGSFSTLEIQRTEQGDSAMYLCASSLDPEVTIDEQFFGPGTRLTVL.

The CDR3 DNA reads TGTGCCAGCAAACCAAGGAACACTGAAGCTTTCTTT. Its translation: CASKPRNTEAFF. This sequence joins TRBV6-6 and TRBJ1-1; D not resolved. Germline lookup yields CDR1 MNHNY and CDR2 SVGAGI (reference sequence). This CDR3 comprises 12 residues. The germline V and J ends were trimmed by 7 bases and 1 base, with 7 bases remaining between them.

The V and J genes are TRBV14 and TRBJ1-3; no reliable D call. CDR3 size: 12 residues. V lost 4 bases and J lost 4, with 5 bases in between. The germline V gene has CDR1 SGHDN and CDR2 FVKESK. CDR3 coding DNA: TGTGCCAGCAGCCTCTCCGGAAACACCATATATTTT. Amino acids: CASSLSGNTIYF.

This chain connects TRBV6-5 to TRBJ2-1; D gene uncertain. The V end lost 0 bases, the J end lost 7 bases, and 10 bases lay between the germline ends. From germline, CDR1 is MNHEY and CDR2 SVGAGI. This CDR3 has 14 amino acids. The CDR3 nucleotides read TGTGCCAGCAGTTACTCGACAAGTTTGAATGAGCAGTTCTTC. It codes for CASSYSTSLNEQFF.

This chain connects TRBV4-1 to TRBJ2-1; D possibly uses TRBD1 or TRBD2 (6 bases each). Germline values: CDR1 MGHRA, CDR2 YSYEKL. V dropped 1 base and J dropped 3 bases, with 10 bases sitting between them. CDR3 length equals 15 residues. This chain's CDR3 is CASSQVGGGYNEQFF. CDR3 sequence (DNA): TGCGCCAGCAGCCAAGTAGGGGGAGGCTACAATGAGCAGTTCTTC.

This clone appeared a single time. This chain links TRBV5-6 with TRBJ1-5; D is perhaps TRBD1 (5 bases). This CDR3 spans 16 amino acids. Germline values: CDR1 SGHDT, CDR2 YYEEEE. V dropped 0 bases and J dropped 0 bases, with 10 bases sitting between them. CDR3 in DNA: TGTGCCAGCAGCTTGGCGGGGGGGACTAGCAATCAGCCCCAGCATTTT. It yields the protein CASSLAGGTSNQPQHF.

The chain joins TRBV27 to TRBJ2-7, with 8 bases aligning to TRBD1. Losses at the gene ends were 7 bases for V and 5 bases for J; bases not matched to a gene: 4. The germline CDR1 and CDR2 sequences are MNHEY and SMNVEV (reference sequence). This CDR3 is 12 amino acids long. The chain's CDR3 is CASKDRVDEQYF. CDR3 in DNA: TGTGCCAGCAAGGACAGGGTCGACGAGCAGTACTTC.

The chain links TRBV7-8 to TRBJ2-7, with D possibly being TRBD2 (5 bases). This CDR3 has 13 amino acids. The germline V gene has CDR1 SGHVS and CDR2 FQNEAQ. V was pared by 5 bases and J by 2 bases, with 10 bases between. The CDR3 region is CASSTAGTYEQYF. CDR3 nucleotide sequence: TGTGCCAGCAGCACCGCCGGGACCTACGAGCAGTACTTC.

The V gene is TRBV19, the J gene TRBJ2-7, with TRBD1 matching 9 bases. Germline lookup yields CDR1 LNHDA and CDR2 SQIVND (reference sequence). V lost 3 bases to trimming and J lost 3 bases; unmatched junction nucleotides: 9. The CDR3 consists of 16 residues. The CDR3 DNA is TGTGCCAGTAGTATCGAAGGGACAGGGACATACTACGAGCAGTACTTC. It encodes CASSIEGTGTYYEQYF.

V gene TRBV10-1 combines with J gene TRBJ2-7, with 9 bases fitting TRBD2. This CDR3 spans 15 amino acids. Germline values: CDR1 WNHNN, CDR2 SYGVQD (reference sequence). J lost 6 bases, V lost 2 bases, and 8 bases had no gene match. CDR3 in amino acids: CASSEVLGLASEQYF. As DNA, the CDR3 is TGCGCCAGCAGTGAGGTACTGGGACTAGCAAGCGAGCAGTACTTC.

The V call is TRBV29-1, the J call TRBJ2-3; a possible D gene is TRBD2 (5 bases). The CDR3 contains 11 residues. The germline V gene encodes CDR1 SQVTM and CDR2 ANQGSEA. The ends were cut back, 3 bases at V and 14 bases at J, with 15 bases in the middle. CDR3 sequence reads: CSVELDFLRYF. CDR3 coding DNA: TGCAGCGTTGAGTTGGACTTCCTACGGTATTTT.

The genes are TRBV11-2 and TRBJ2-7, with 12 positions matching TRBD1. Looked up from germline, CDR1 is SGHAT and CDR2 is FQNNGV. The CDR3 contains 15 residues. Trimming removed 5 bases from V and 6 bases from J; junction bases left unmatched: 8. The DNA for the CDR3 is TGTGCCAGCAGCCATCCGGGACAGGGGGCGTTCGAGCAGTACTTC. It codes for CASSHPGQGAFEQYF. The whole variable domain, remainder taken from reference TRBV11-2 and TRBJ2-7, is EAGVAQSPRYKIIEKRQSVAFWCNPISGHATLYWYQQILGQGPKLLIQFQNNGVVDDSQLPKDRFSAERLKGVDSTLKIQPAKLEDSAVYLCASSHPGQGAFEQYFGPGTRLTVT.

This clone was recorded once. V is TRBV9 and J is TRBJ2-3, with unresolved D. Between the trimmed V and J ends, which lost 0 bases and 5 bases, there was a span of 10 bases. This CDR3 comprises 14 residues. CDR1 and CDR2 (germline): SGDLS, YYNGEE. CDR3 DNA: TGTGCCAGCAGCGTAGGTGGGCTTCGAGATACGCAGTATTTT. Translation: CASSVGGLRDTQYF.

This chain uses TRBV5-6 with TRBJ2-1, with a possible D match to TRBD1 (6 bases). The germline V gene has CDR1 SGHDT and CDR2 YYEEEE. The CDR3 is 14 amino acids. V was cut by 4 bases and J by 8 bases, with 16 bases left in between. CDR3 residues: CASSVSGQIDEQFF. As DNA, the CDR3 is TGTGCCAGCAGCGTCTCAGGACAGATAGATGAGCAGTTCTTC. The full variable domain, with the rest looked up from reference TRBV5-6 and TRBJ2-1, is DAGVTQSPTHLIKTRGQQVTLRCSPKSGHDTVSWYQQALGQGPQFIFQYYEEEERQRGNFPDRFSGHQFPNYSSELNVNALLLGDSALYLCASSVSGQIDEQFFGPGTRLTVL.

The chain is built from TRBV10-3 and TRBJ2-4; D may be TRBD1 (5 bases). V was cut by 2 bases and J by 1 base, with 12 bases left in between. The V gene's germline CDR1 is ENHRY and CDR2 SYGVKD. The CDR3 spans 16 residues. The CDR3 protein is CAISELGRFAKNIQYF. The CDR3 DNA reads TGTGCCATCAGTGAGCTGGGGCGTTTCGCCAAAAACATTCAGTACTTC.

To note about this clone: Other nucleotide sequences from this sample produce the same CDR3. The chain carries TRBV13 and TRBJ2-7; D is possibly TRBD1 or TRBD2 (5 bases each). CDR3 length: 13 amino acids. The germline V gene has CDR1 PRHDT and CDR2 FYEKMQ (reference sequence). Trimming took off 5 bases at V and 1 base at J, with 9 bases between the two ends. The CDR3 DNA follows: TGTGCCAGCAGCCCTGGGGGTTCCTACGAGCAGTACTTC. Translation: CASSPGGSYEQYF.

V usage is TRBV7-9 and J usage is TRBJ2-7; 10 bases agree with TRBD1. V lost 6 bases and J lost 5; bases outside the gene matches: 7. Germline V gene sequence: CDR1 SEHNR, CDR2 FQNEAQ (reference sequence). The length of the CDR3 is 14 residues. For the CDR3, the DNA is TGTGCCAGCAGTACCGGGACAGGGGTCCACGAGCAGTACTTC. Protein sequence: CASSTGTGVHEQYF.

CDR3 sequence reads: CASSQGQGLGSNEQFF. The CDR3 DNA sequence: TGCGCCAGCAGCCAAGGGCAGGGGCTAGGTAGCAATGAGCAGTTCTTC. The V call is TRBV4-1, the J call TRBJ2-1; a weak D match, TRBD1 (6 bases). V was cut by 1 base and J by 6 bases, with 16 bases left in between. The CDR3 consists of 16 residues. CDR1 and CDR2 (germline): MGHRA, YSYEKL.

This clone was found a few times. The V call is TRBV9, the J call TRBJ2-5, with D tentatively TRBD2 (5 bases). Per germline, CDR1 SGDLS and CDR2 YYNGEE. V was pared by 0 bases and J by 3 bases, with 9 bases between. CDR3 size: 14 residues. This CDR3 reads CASSVVPGKETQYF. CDR3 nucleotides: TGTGCCAGCAGCGTAGTGCCGGGAAAAGAGACCCAGTACTTC.